Listed below are T cell receptor beta chains from one sample, sequenced in a study of cytomegalovirus exposure and HLA in healthy donors. Profiling relied on immunoSEQ multiplex PCR, and the TCRdb table lists in-frame clones only, not all of them. The data show about 120,000 clones, with 83% seen just once and approximately 3.6% held by the top ten. The sequenced sample consisted of PBMCs. Receptors were obtained from a woman in her forties in good health and CMV-seropositive. The CDR3 runs from the conserved cysteine through the conserved F or W. A D gene is named only where the DNA matches it firmly. The size entry is marked missing in some rows and otherwise reads once, few, many or a size class.

v_gene,j_gene,d_gene,abundance,CDR3nt,CDR3aa
TRBV6-1,TRBJ1-2,TRBD1,NA,TGTGCCAGCAGTCCACCGGGACAGATAAGGACTGGCTACACCTTC,CASSPPGQIRTGYTF
TRBV30,TRBJ1-6,NA,NA,TGTGCCTGGAAAGCGACTCTGGAGCACTCACCCCTCCACTTT,CAWKATLEHSPLHF
TRBV19,TRBJ1-6,NA,NA,TGTGCCGACGGGGGACCCCTCCACTTT,CADGGPLHF
TRBV9,TRBJ2-1,TRBD2,NA,TGTGCCAGCAGCCTTAGTCTAGCGGGCAGCAATGAGCAGTTCTTC,CASSLSLAGSNEQFF
TRBV28,TRBJ2-1,NA,NA,TGTGCCAGCAGCCCAGGGTGGGGGGTGGTTGAGCAGTTCTTC,CASSPGWGVVEQFF
TRBV6-6,TRBJ1-5,NA,NA,TGTGCCACGAGTATTCAGCCCCAGCATTTT,CATSIQPQHF
TRBV7-9,TRBJ2-1,TRBD2,NA,TGTGCCAGCAGCTTAGCTCTCGCTAGCGGGAGGCACGAGCAGTTCTTC,CASSLALASGRHEQFF
TRBV5-5,TRBJ2-4,NA,once,TGTGCCAGCAGGCAAATTGGGGGGGCTAATACCAAAAACATTCAGTACTTC,CASRQIGGANTKNIQYF
TRBV14,TRBJ1-2,NA,NA,TGTGCCAGCAGCCAAGAAGTCGGGGGGGATGGCTACACCTTC,CASSQEVGGDGYTF
TRBV4-2,TRBJ2-1,TRBD2,NA,TGTGCCAGCAGCCAGGATCGGGTGACTAGCGGGAGTTTCGATGAGCAGTTCTTC,CASSQDRVTSGSFDEQFF
TRBV9,TRBJ1-2,NA,NA,TGTGCCAGCAGCGTAGAAGGGGTGCCTCGGGGAGGTAACTATGGCTACACCTTC,CASSVEGVPRGGNYGYTF
TRBV5-1,TRBJ1-5,NA,few,TGCGCCAGCAGCTTGGCGGGGGGCAAGAATCAGCCCCAGCATTTT,CASSLAGGKNQPQHF
TRBV4-3,TRBJ1-2,NA,few,TGCGCCAGCAGCCAAGAAAATAGCGAGGCCTATGGCTACACCTTC,CASSQENSEAYGYTF
TRBV7-3,TRBJ2-3,TRBD2,NA,TGTGCCAGCAGCGCGGGACTAGCGGGATCTATGGATACGCAGTATTTT,CASSAGLAGSMDTQYF
TRBV5-4,TRBJ2-1,TRBD1,NA,TGTGCCAGCAGCCCCCGGACAGGCTCCTACAATGAGCAGTTCTTC,CASSPRTGSYNEQFF
TRBV4-1,TRBJ1-1,TRBD1,large,TGCGCCAGCAGCCAAGATCGACAGGGGGCCCAGAACACTGAAGCTTTCTTT,CASSQDRQGAQNTEAFF
TRBV15,TRBJ2-6,TRBD2,NA,TGTGCCACCAGCAGAGGGGGGGGTACTTATGGGGCCAACGTCCTGACTTTC,CATSRGGGTYGANVLTF
TRBV5-4,TRBJ2-7,NA,NA,TGTGCCAGCCCTATCAAAGGCAGGGGCAACGAGCAGTACTTC,CASPIKGRGNEQYF
TRBV28,TRBJ2-1,NA,NA,TGTGCCAGCAGCTCCCCCCCGGGACTGGCCTACAATGAGCAGTTCTTC,CASSSPPGLAYNEQFF
TRBV7-9,TRBJ2-1,TRBD2,NA,TGTGCCAGCCGTTCTAGCGGGAGGGTGAATGAGCAGTTCTTC,CASRSSGRVNEQFF
TRBV27,TRBJ2-1,NA,NA,TGTGCCAGCAGTTTAGCTACAGGGTACAATGAGCAGTTCTTC,CASSLATGYNEQFF
TRBV5-1,TRBJ2-2,NA,NA,TGCGCCAGCACCCCGCTGGCACCCGGGGAGCTGTTTTTT,CASTPLAPGELFF
TRBV5-1,TRBJ2-1,TRBD1,NA,TGCGCCAGCAGCTACACAACAGGGGAAAATGAGCAGTTCTTC,CASSYTTGENEQFF
TRBV27,TRBJ1-2,TRBD1,NA,TGTGCCAGCAGTTCTGGGACAGATTCTAACTATGGCTACACCTTC,CASSSGTDSNYGYTF